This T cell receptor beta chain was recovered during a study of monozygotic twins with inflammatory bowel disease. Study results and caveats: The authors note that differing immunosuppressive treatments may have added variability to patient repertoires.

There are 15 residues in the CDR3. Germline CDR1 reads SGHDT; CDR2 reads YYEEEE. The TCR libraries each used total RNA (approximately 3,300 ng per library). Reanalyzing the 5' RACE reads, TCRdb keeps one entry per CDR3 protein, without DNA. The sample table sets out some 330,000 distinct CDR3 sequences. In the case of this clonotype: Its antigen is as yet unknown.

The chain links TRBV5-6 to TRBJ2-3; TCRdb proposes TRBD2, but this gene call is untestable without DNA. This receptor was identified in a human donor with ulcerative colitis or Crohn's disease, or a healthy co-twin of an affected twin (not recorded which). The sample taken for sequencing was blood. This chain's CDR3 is CASSSRLAHTDTQYF.